Each of the 6 T cell receptor beta chains below was sequenced from the same sample in a study of T-cell reconstitution after alpha-beta-depleted transplantation in children. A TCRbeta library incorporating unique molecular identifiers was prepared. One entry per CDR3 protein, called by TCRdb with MiXCR from the PCR reads. The sample carries 250,000 to 300,000 distinct CDR3 sequences, 10% recorded once. The source material was PBMCs, sampled before TCRalphabeta/CD19-depleted stem cell transplant. The receptor set was obtained from a boy under three years old with acute myeloid leukemia, due to receive a stem cell transplant.

The J gene is TRBJ2-7, the V gene TRBV3-1; 8 nucleotides agree with TRBD2. There are 16 residues in the CDR3. The trim removed 4 bases at V and 2 bases at J, leaving 10 bases unmatched. Germline assignment: CDR1 LGHDT and CDR2 YNNKEL (reference sequence). CDR3 bases: TGTGCCAGCAGCCGCCAGACTAGCGCGGGGGCCTACGAGCAGTACTTC. Translating gives CASSRQTSAGAYEQYF.

This clonotype has ten or more counts. V gene TRBV7-2 combines with J gene TRBJ2-1; 13 positions match TRBD2. Germline V gives CDR1 SGHTA, CDR2 FQGNSA. This CDR3 spans 21 amino acids. V trimming: 2 bases; J trimming: 0 bases; junction bases outside the gene matches: 13. The CDR3 here is CASSLPPGTSGILSSYNEQFF. The CDR3 DNA is TGTGCCAGCAGCTTACCGCCCGGGACTAGCGGGATATTAAGCTCCTACAATGAGCAGTTCTTC.

This clonotype came up many times. This rearrangement joins TRBV12-3 or TRBV12-4 to TRBJ2-7; 8 nucleotides match TRBD1. Trimming removed 4 bases from V and 1 base from J; junction bases left unmatched: 9. This CDR3 has 16 residues. Here the CDR3 reads CASSSRDRDRSYEQYF. The CDR3 coding sequence is TGTGCCAGCAGTTCGCGGGACCGGGACAGGTCCTACGAGCAGTACTTC.

This clonotype has ten or more counts. The rearrangement joins TRBV28 to TRBJ1-6; TRBD1 might be the D (6 bases). The CDR3 totals 15 residues. V lost 7 bases to trimming and J lost 8 bases, with 18 bases between them. In germline, CDR1 is MDHEN, CDR2 SYDVKM. The CDR3 here is CASILSGRGDSPLHF. The CDR3 region has the DNA TGTGCCAGCATCCTATCCGGCAGGGGAGATTCACCCCTCCACTTT. The variable domain in full, completed from reference TRBV28 and TRBJ1-6, reads DVKVTQSSRYLVKRTGEKVFLECVQDMDHENMFWYRQDPGLGLRLIYFSYDVKMKEKGDIPEGYSVSREKKERFSLILESASTNQTSMYLCASILSGRGDSPLHFGNGTRLTVT.

The chain joins TRBV19 to TRBJ2-1; D remains unclear. Trimming cost V 1 base and J 10 bases, with 8 bases left between them. The CDR3 totals 12 residues. The germline V gene has CDR1 LNHDA and CDR2 SQIVND (reference sequence). The CDR3 sequence is CASSIGLTEQFF. CDR3 coding DNA: TGTGCCAGTAGTATAGGCCTCACCGAGCAGTTCTTC.

This clonotype showed up many times. The J gene is TRBJ2-3, the V gene TRBV20-1; 11 bases map to TRBD2. In germline, CDR1 is DFQATT, CDR2 SNEGSKA (reference sequence). V trimming: 2 bases; J trimming: 6 bases; junction bases outside the gene matches: 7. This CDR3 has 15 amino acids. This CDR3 reads CSARRLAGGADTQYF. In nucleotides, the CDR3 is TGCAGTGCTAGACGCCTAGCGGGAGGAGCCGATACGCAGTATTTT.